Shown below are 13 T cell receptor beta chains from a single sample sequenced in a study of identical twins. Each CDR3 protein is one row after TCRdb ran MiXCR on the 5' RACE reads. In the table there are around 480,000 distinct CDR3 sequences, 11% to 15% of which are singletons. These data also formed part of another study, on yellow fever vaccine responses in identical twins.

The sequenced material came from CD4+ T cells sorted from blood. These receptors were obtained from a woman in her late teens or twenties in good health.

The chain couples TRBV25-1 to TRBJ2-3; TRBD2 matches at 12 bases. Per germline, CDR1 MGHDK and CDR2 SYGVNS. V lost 2 bases to trimming and J lost 4 bases; unmatched junction nucleotides: 16. CDR3 size: 20 residues. CDR3 protein: CASSETRASGRAGNADTQYF. CDR3 sequence (DNA): TGTGCCAGCAGTGAAACCCGAGCTAGCGGGAGGGCCGGTAACGCAGATACGCAGTATTTT.

The genes are TRBV20-1 and TRBJ2-7; perhaps TRBD1 as D (5 bases). With 3 bases removed from V and 2 bases from J, the gap between germline ends came to 8 bases. CDR3 length: 12 amino acids. The V gene's germline CDR1 is DFQATT and CDR2 SNEGSKA (reference sequence). CDR3: CSASSQAYEQYF. CDR3 nucleotides: TGCAGTGCTAGTTCACAGGCCTACGAGCAGTACTTC.

V is TRBV7-2 and J is TRBJ2-7; TRBD1 aligns across 8 bases. The CDR3 covers 15 residues. J lost 3 bases, V lost 5 bases, and 9 bases had no gene match. Germline V gives CDR1 SGHTA, CDR2 FQGNSA. CDR3 sequence (DNA): TGTGCCAGCAGCATATGGACAGGGAATAGCTACGAGCAGTACTTC. Amino acids: CASSIWTGNSYEQYF. The whole variable domain, filled in from reference TRBV7-2 and TRBJ2-7, reads GAGVSQSPSNKVTEKGKDVELRCDPISGHTALYWYRQSLGQGLEFLIYFQGNSAPDKSGLPSDRFSAERTGGSVSTLTIQRTQQEDSAVYLCASSIWTGNSYEQYFGPGTRLTVT.

This clonotype was detected a few times. The CDR3 DNA is TGTGCCAGCAGCTTAGAAGCGGGGGCTAGCAATCAGCCCCAGCATTTT. Amino acid sequence: CASSLEAGASNQPQHF. The rearrangement uses TRBV7-2 and TRBJ1-5; D possibly corresponds to TRBD1 (6 bases). The germline CDR1 and CDR2 sequences are SGHTA and FQGNSA. This CDR3 spans 16 amino acids. Trimming pared 1 base from V and 0 bases from J, leaving 10 bases between.

This clonotype was observed a handful of times. The rearrangement links TRBV7-8 to TRBJ2-3; D call uncertain. Germline loops: CDR1 SGHVS, CDR2 FQNEAQ. CDR3 size: 14 residues. V was clipped by 5 bases and J by 1 base, with 10 bases between them. CDR3 amino acids: CASSEGPGTDTQYF. As DNA, the CDR3 is TGTGCCAGCAGCGAAGGGCCAGGCACAGATACGCAGTATTTT.

The sample holds many counts of this clonotype. The chain links TRBV12-3 or TRBV12-4 to TRBJ1-1; no clear D gene. The CDR3 spans 12 residues. Trimming pared 6 bases from V and 10 bases from J, leaving 15 bases between. The CDR3 protein is CASSTQSFSAFF. CDR3 DNA sequence: TGTGCCAGCAGCACACAGTCATTTTCAGCTTTCTTT.

V is TRBV12-3 or TRBV12-4 and J is TRBJ2-7; D may be TRBD2 (7 bases). Trimming pared 6 bases from V and 6 bases from J, leaving 18 bases between. The CDR3 runs to 14 residues. In DNA form, the CDR3 reads TGTGCCAGCAGCCTGGGAGGGGGGAAGGGCGAGCAGTACTTC. Residues: CASSLGGGKGEQYF.

The rearrangement uses TRBV12-3 or TRBV12-4 and TRBJ2-5; 10 bases fit TRBD2. The CDR3 runs to 14 residues. Germline trimming cut 7 bases from V and 5 bases from J; bases unmatched to any gene: 7. Here the CDR3 DNA reads TGTGCCAGCACCTCTAGCGGGAGAGGCGAGACCCAGTACTTC. Residues: CASTSSGRGETQYF.

This sequence joins TRBV6-5 and TRBJ1-2; D is unclear. CDR3 length equals 14 residues. V was pared by 0 bases and J by 0 bases, with 5 bases between. CDR1 MNHEY and CDR2 SVGAGI come from the germline V gene. The CDR3 region is CASSYSRTNYGYTF. CDR3 in DNA: TGTGCCAGCAGTTACTCTAGGACTAACTATGGCTACACCTTC.

The V gene is TRBV20-1, the J gene TRBJ2-5; D is possibly TRBD2 (6 bases). Germline lookup yields CDR1 DFQATT and CDR2 SNEGSKA (reference sequence). The CDR3 length is 15 residues. V lost 3 bases to trimming and J lost 4 bases, with 18 bases between them. In DNA, the CDR3 is TGCAGTGCTAGGGTTCAGGGAGGATTGAGAGAGACCCAGTACTTC. It translates to CSARVQGGLRETQYF.

This clonotype showed up many times. The chain has TRBV5-6 and TRBJ2-3; 8 nucleotides line up with TRBD2. The CDR3 length is 15 residues. The J segment lost 5 bases and the V segment lost 4 bases, leaving 9 bases of the junction unmatched. Germline lookup yields CDR1 SGHDT and CDR2 YYEEEE. This CDR3 reads CASSGMSGGGDTQYF. The CDR3 nucleotides are TGTGCCAGCAGCGGAATGAGCGGGGGAGGAGATACGCAGTATTTT.

This clonotype occurred many times. The chain uses TRBV12-3 or TRBV12-4 and TRBJ1-2, with 7 bases matching TRBD1. Losses at the gene ends were 4 bases for V and 7 bases for J; bases not matched to a gene: 6. This CDR3 contains 13 residues. In DNA form, the CDR3 reads TGTGCCAGCAGTTCCACAGGGGTGCTTGGCTACACCTTC. Translated, it gives CASSSTGVLGYTF.

The chain carries TRBV12-3 or TRBV12-4 and TRBJ2-2, with a tentative D call TRBD2 (5 bases). The length of the CDR3 is 16 residues. V was pared by 3 bases and J by 4 bases, with 15 bases between. The DNA for the CDR3 is TGTGCCAGCAGTTTCTTTCGGGGATCGACCACCGGGGAGCTGTTTTTT. It specifies CASSFFRGSTTGELFF.